Presented here are 31 T cell receptor beta chains from one specimen sequenced in a study of shared clonotypes between healthy human individuals. Generated by immunoSEQ multiplex PCR, the TCRdb table keeps only in-frame clones and is missing some. The data hold 450,000 to 500,000 clones, with approximately 84% observed a single time. The sample was PBMCs. These TCRs come from a woman aged 40 to 49 in good health. Some clones in this sample may be carry-over from other donors' samples.

This clone was counted once. With a far larger clone one base away, a read error is the likely cause. The chain links TRBV6-1 to TRBJ1-5, with TRBD1 matching over 7 bases. The CDR3 spans 15 residues. The V and J ends lost 5 bases and 7 bases, in that order; junction bases with no gene match: 11. Germline CDR1 is MNHNS and CDR2 is SASEGT. The CDR3 region is CASSNSQGEWQPQHF. DNA of the CDR3: TGTGCCAGCAGTAATTCCCAGGGGGAATGGCAGCCCCAGCATTTT.

In DNA, the CDR3 is TGTGCCAGCAGCTTAGTTGTTTACAATGAGCAGTTCTTC. It codes for CASSLVVYNEQFF. V and J are TRBV11-2 and TRBJ2-1; D call uncertain. The CDR3 length is 13 residues. In germline, CDR1 is SGHAT, CDR2 FQNNGV. Trimming removed 1 base at V and 4 bases at J, with 5 bases between.

The J gene is TRBJ2-3, the V gene TRBV19; perhaps TRBD2 as D (6 bases). V lost 3 bases and J 2 bases, leaving 15 bases between the germline ends. The CDR3 contains 16 residues. The germline V gene has CDR1 LNHDA and CDR2 SQIVND (reference sequence). The CDR3 here is CASSMGRTGVTDTQYF. For the CDR3, the DNA is TGTGCCAGTAGTATGGGGCGAACGGGGGTCACAGATACGCAGTATTTT.

V and J are TRBV28 and TRBJ1-3; D gene uncertain. The germline V and J ends were trimmed by 3 bases and 9 bases, with 12 bases remaining between them. CDR1 and CDR2 (germline): MDHEN, SYDVKM. This CDR3 spans 13 amino acids. CDR3: CASSLIGGGTIYF. The CDR3 nucleotides are TGTGCCAGCAGTTTGATCGGAGGTGGCACCATATATTTT.

This CDR3 reads CASMGRTYEQYF. CDR3 in DNA: TGTGCCAGCATGGGGAGGACCTACGAGCAGTACTTC. The genes are TRBV27 and TRBJ2-7; the D gene is possibly TRBD2 (6 bases). The CDR3 is 12 residues long. V was cut by 7 bases and J by 2 bases, with 9 bases left in between. CDR1 MNHEY and CDR2 SMNVEV come from the germline V gene (reference sequence).

For this clone: A far larger clone is just one base off, so this is likely a read error. In the same sample, other DNA sequences code for this CDR3. The chain links TRBV2 to TRBJ2-7, with 7 bases identical to TRBD2. This CDR3 contains 12 residues. Looked up from germline, CDR1 is SNHLY and CDR2 is FYNNEI. This chain's CDR3 is CASQRGSYEQYF. In DNA, the CDR3 is TGTGCCAGCCAGCGGGGCTCCTACGAGCAATACTTC.

This clone turned up a few times. V gene TRBV4-2 combines with J gene TRBJ2-2, with TRBD2 as a possible D gene (7 bases). CDR1 and CDR2 from the germline V gene are LGHNA and YNFKEQ. V gave up 5 bases and J gave up 6 bases, with 13 bases separating them. This CDR3 is built from 14 residues. DNA for the CDR3: TGTGCCAGCAGCGGGGGGGGCGTAGCCGGGGAGCTGTTTTTT. Translated: CASSGGGVAGELFF.

This sequence joins TRBV6-5 and TRBJ1-5, with 7 bases aligning to TRBD1. With 5 bases clipped from V and 4 bases from J, the junction kept 2 bases outside the gene matches. Germline CDR1 MNHEY, CDR2 SVGAGI. This CDR3 spans 13 amino acids. CDR3 in amino acids: CASSRDRNQPQHF. DNA of the CDR3: TGTGCCAGCAGTAGGGACAGAAATCAGCCCCAGCATTTT.

The gene calls are TRBV13 and TRBJ2-7; 11 nucleotides align to TRBD2. With 4 bases clipped from V and 2 bases from J, the junction kept 4 bases outside the gene matches. From germline, CDR1 is PRHDT and CDR2 FYEKMQ (reference sequence). The CDR3 runs to 15 residues. The chain's CDR3 is CASSSGTSGTYEQYF. DNA of the CDR3: TGTGCCAGCAGCTCAGGGACTAGCGGAACCTACGAGCAGTACTTC.

The CDR3 nucleotides read TGTGCCAGCAGTTTGAAGTCTTGGTCTAGCCTTAACATTCAGTACTTC. Translated, it gives CASSLKSWSSLNIQYF. The V gene is TRBV28, the J gene TRBJ2-4; D might be TRBD2 (5 bases). The CDR3 runs 16 residues. Per the germline V gene, CDR1 is MDHEN and CDR2 is SYDVKM. The V and J ends lost 3 bases and 7 bases respectively, with 19 bases between them. The variable domain in full, completed from reference TRBV28 and TRBJ2-4, reads DVKVTQSSRYLVKRTGEKVFLECVQDMDHENMFWYRQDPGLGLRLIYFSYDVKMKEKGDIPEGYSVSREKKERFSLILESASTNQTSMYLCASSLKSWSSLNIQYFGAGTRLSVL.

This chain uses TRBV27 with TRBJ1-1, with D possibly matching TRBD1 (5 bases). CDR3 length: 15 amino acids. V dropped 6 bases and J dropped 1 base, with 15 bases sitting between them. The V gene's germline CDR1 is MNHEY and CDR2 SMNVEV (reference sequence). CDR3 nucleotides: TGTGCCAGCAGCCAGTCCAGGGCCGAGAACACTGAAGCTTTCTTT. Protein: CASSQSRAENTEAFF.

This clone is a singleton in its sample. This sequence joins TRBV5-4 and TRBJ2-5, with no clear D. The last part of the DNA fits TRBJ2-7 better; the J call may be wrong. Germline V gene sequence: CDR1 SGHNT, CDR2 YYREEE (reference sequence). CDR3 length: 13 residues. The CDR3 DNA is TGTGCCAGCAGCTTTACCGGGTCCTACGAGCAGTACTTC. It yields the protein CASSFTGSYEQYF.

The chain links TRBV29-1 to TRBJ2-5; 8 bases match TRBD2. The CDR3 is made up of 13 amino acids. Germline-derived CDR1 and CDR2 are SQVTM and ANQGSEA. The J segment lost 7 bases and the V segment lost 1 base, leaving 5 bases of the junction unmatched. Here the CDR3 DNA reads TGCAGCGTTGAAGTCGGGACTAGTGGGACCCAGTACTTC. It yields the protein CSVEVGTSGTQYF.

Note on this clone: A read error is the likely source, as a far larger clone sits one nucleotide away. Other DNA sequences in this sample translate to the same CDR3. The V call is TRBV4-3, the J call TRBJ2-5; 12 bases map to TRBD1. The CDR3 extends over 15 amino acids. Germline values: CDR1 LGHNA, CDR2 YSLEER. CDR3 amino acids: CASSQGQGAQETQYF. In nucleotides, the CDR3 is TGCGCCAGTAGCCAGGGACAGGGGGCCCAAGAGACCCAGTACTTC.

The gene calls are TRBV5-1 and TRBJ2-6; a weak D match, TRBD1 (5 bases). CDR3 length: 13 amino acids. The germline gives CDR1 SGHRS, CDR2 YFSETQ. The V and J ends lost 7 bases and 4 bases respectively, with 9 bases between them. CDR3 DNA sequence: TGCGCCAGCCAGGGAAGCGGGGCCAACGTCCTGACTTTC. Amino acid sequence: CASQGSGANVLTF.

A word on this clone: A single base is all that separates this from a far larger clone, so a read error is likely. The chain couples TRBV9 to TRBJ2-2, with D maybe TRBD1 (6 bases). The CDR3 spans 16 residues. Trimming took off 3 bases at V and 6 bases at J, with 18 bases between the two ends. In germline, CDR1 is SGDLS, CDR2 YYNGEE. This chain's CDR3 is CASSAEGGTRPGELFF. CDR3 DNA sequence: TGTGCCAGCAGCGCAGAAGGGGGAACGAGGCCCGGGGAGCTGTTTTTT.

In this sample, this clone turned up a few times. J is TRBJ1-1 and V is TRBV2; D gene ambiguous. There are 13 residues in the CDR3. Trimming shortened V by 8 bases and J by 2 bases, and 12 bases separated the two germline ends. Germline V gene data show CDR1 as SNHLY and CDR2 as FYNNEI. DNA of the CDR3: TGTGCCAGCTCTCCAGCAATAAACACTGAAGCTTTCTTT. Translating it yields CASSPAINTEAFF.

The V gene is TRBV28, the J gene TRBJ2-7, with D possibly being TRBD2 (5 bases). Between the trimmed V and J ends, which lost 5 bases and 7 bases, there was a span of 15 bases. The CDR3 consists of 13 residues. Germline loops: CDR1 MDHEN, CDR2 SYDVKM. For the CDR3, the DNA is TGTGCCAGCAGTCCCGCCGGGGTCCGGGAGCAGTACTTC. This sequence encodes CASSPAGVREQYF. Filled out from reference TRBV28 and TRBJ2-7, the complete variable domain reads DVKVTQSSRYLVKRTGEKVFLECVQDMDHENMFWYRQDPGLGLRLIYFSYDVKMKEKGDIPEGYSVSREKKERFSLILESASTNQTSMYLCASSPAGVREQYFGPGTRLTVT.

V is TRBV19 and J is TRBJ1-1; TRBD1 matches 7 bases. This CDR3 contains 15 residues. CDR1 is LNHDA and CDR2 is SQIVND in the germline V gene (reference sequence). Unmatched junction bases numbered 8, after V lost 3 bases and J lost 4 bases. CDR3 loop: CASSITGTVGTEAFF. The CDR3 coding sequence is TGTGCCAGTAGTATCACCGGGACAGTTGGCACTGAAGCTTTCTTT.

The V and J genes are TRBV4-2 and TRBJ2-7; 8 bases agree with TRBD1. The CDR3 loop spans 16 amino acids. V lost 1 base to trimming and J lost 4 bases; unmatched junction nucleotides: 9. Per the germline V gene, CDR1 is LGHNA and CDR2 is YNFKEQ. The CDR3 bases are TGTGCCAGCAGCCAAGGTGAGACAGGGGATCCTTACGAGCAGTACTTC. It translates to CASSQGETGDPYEQYF.

This chain connects TRBV19 to TRBJ1-1; D is uncertain. The germline V gene encodes CDR1 LNHDA and CDR2 SQIVND (reference sequence). The CDR3 spans 14 residues. The ends were cut back, 1 base at V and 1 base at J, with 7 bases in the middle. CDR3 DNA sequence: TGTGCCAGTAGTATAGTAACCAAGAACACTGAAGCTTTCTTT. Translated, it gives CASSIVTKNTEAFF.

V and J are TRBV7-9 and TRBJ2-7; weak D call: TRBD1 (6 bases). CDR1 and CDR2 from the germline V gene are SEHNR and FQNEAQ (reference sequence). Trimming removed 4 bases from V and 0 bases from J, with 10 bases in between. The CDR3 extends over 14 amino acids. The CDR3 region has the DNA TGTGCCAGCAGCTCCGGGACACTCTCCTACGAGCAGTACTTC. This gives the protein CASSSGTLSYEQYF.

This CDR3 is CASSSQLLGEGGELFF. The CDR3, as DNA: TGTGCCAGCAGCTCGCAGCTGCTGGGGGAGGGCGGGGAGCTGTTTTTT. The chain joins TRBV7-8 to TRBJ2-2; 7 bases are a match to TRBD2. The CDR3 is 16 amino acids. Germline trimming cut 4 bases from V and 7 bases from J; bases unmatched to any gene: 12. CDR1 SGHVS and CDR2 FQNEAQ come from the germline V gene.

A word on this clone: A read error likely explains this, since a far larger clone differs by one base. The chain carries TRBV30 and TRBJ1-2; 7 bases are a match to TRBD1. Unmatched junction bases numbered 7, after V lost 3 bases and J lost 6 bases. Germline CDR1 is GTSNPN and CDR2 is SVGIG (reference sequence). This CDR3 is 13 amino acids long. The CDR3 sequence is CAWSRQGPHGYTF. As DNA, the CDR3 is TGTGCCTGGAGCAGACAGGGCCCCCATGGCTACACCTTC.

The rearrangement links TRBV7-6 to TRBJ1-3; 10 nucleotides line up with TRBD1. Trimming cost V 0 bases and J 3 bases; bases outside gene matches: 8. Germline V CDR1 and CDR2: SGHVS, FNYEAQ. The CDR3 is 18 amino acids. The CDR3 is CASSLAPLGTGVGNTIYF. The CDR3 region has the DNA TGTGCCAGCAGCTTAGCGCCCCTCGGGACAGGGGTTGGAAACACCATATATTTT.

This clone turned up a few times. The chain carries TRBV19 and TRBJ2-1; 10 bases are shared with TRBD2. V dropped 3 bases and J dropped 1; count of bases not matched to a gene: 0. The CDR3 is 15 amino acids. Germline CDR1 reads LNHDA; CDR2 reads SQIVND (reference sequence). The DNA of the CDR3 is TGTGCCAGTAGTATGGGACTAGCGTCCTACAATGAGCAGTTCTTC. Its protein product is CASSMGLASYNEQFF.

This clone was counted at least ten times. V usage is TRBV10-2 and J usage is TRBJ2-1; D gene unclear. CDR1 and CDR2 (germline): WSHSY, SAAADI. V lost 3 bases to trimming and J lost 0 bases, with 9 bases between them. The CDR3 consists of 15 residues. CDR3 DNA: TGCGCCAGCAGTGACTTAGGTAGCTCCTACAATGAGCAGTTCTTC. This encodes CASSDLGSSYNEQFF.

Concerning this clone itself: A far more abundant clone sits one base away, making this likely a read error. V and J are TRBV6-5 and TRBJ1-6; D might be TRBD1 (5 bases). Germline V gene lookup returns CDR1 MNHEY and CDR2 SVGAGI. The length of the CDR3 is 16 residues. CDR3 sequence reads: CAISYGGGIHNSPLHF. In DNA, the CDR3 is TGTGCCATCAGTTACGGGGGTGGGATCCATAATTCACCCCTCCACTTT.

The chain is built from TRBV29-1 and TRBJ2-1, with TRBD2 matching 8 bases. CDR3 length equals 11 residues. Trimming cost V 4 bases and J 13 bases; bases outside gene matches: 6. Germline loops: CDR1 SQVTM, CDR2 ANQGSEA. The CDR3 nucleotides are TGCAGCGTTGTTAGCGGGATTAAACAGTTCTTC. Translation gives CSVVSGIKQFF.

V and J are TRBV21-1 and TRBJ2-3; the tabulated D call, TRBD2, remains unverified against the DNA. TRBV21-1 is a pseudogene. The CDR3 extends over 16 amino acids. As DNA, the CDR3 is TGTGCCAGCAGCAAAGGGAGCAAGAGGAGCACAGATACGCAGTATTTT. This codes for CASSKGSKRSTDTQYF.

Details on this clone: It is likely a read error: a sequence one base away is far more abundant. The chain employs TRBV29-1 and TRBJ1-1, with 10 positions matching TRBD1. This CDR3 region has 14 residues. Germline V gives CDR1 SQVTM, CDR2 ANQGSEA. After removal of 6 bases from V and 3 bases from J, the junction contained 7 bases not matched to a gene. The CDR3 region has the DNA TGCAGCGTCTCCTTCGGGACAGGGGACACTGAAGCTTTCTTT. Translation: CSVSFGTGDTEAFF.